This T cell receptor beta chain was captured by sequencing in a study of T cells after yellow fever vaccination. V lost 2 bases and J 3 bases, leaving 18 bases between the germline ends. Germline CDR1 reads SGHVS; CDR2 reads FNYEAQ. The CDR3 has 17 residues. TCRdb reprocessed the 5' RACE reads via MiXCR and lists one record per CDR3 protein. The sample consists of roughly 320,000 distinct CDR3 sequences, approximately 12% of them appearing once. The sequence was collected from a man aged 18 to 35 who received the YFV17D yellow fever vaccine. The sequences come from CD4+ T cells sorted from PBMCs, collected 45 days after the yellow fever booster vaccination. V is TRBV7-6 and J is TRBJ2-3, with D possibly being TRBD2 (6 bases). Here the CDR3 DNA reads TGTGCCAGCAGCTTAACGGGACTCCCTCCCCCTACAGATACGCAGTATTTT. Residues: CASSLTGLPPPTDTQYF.